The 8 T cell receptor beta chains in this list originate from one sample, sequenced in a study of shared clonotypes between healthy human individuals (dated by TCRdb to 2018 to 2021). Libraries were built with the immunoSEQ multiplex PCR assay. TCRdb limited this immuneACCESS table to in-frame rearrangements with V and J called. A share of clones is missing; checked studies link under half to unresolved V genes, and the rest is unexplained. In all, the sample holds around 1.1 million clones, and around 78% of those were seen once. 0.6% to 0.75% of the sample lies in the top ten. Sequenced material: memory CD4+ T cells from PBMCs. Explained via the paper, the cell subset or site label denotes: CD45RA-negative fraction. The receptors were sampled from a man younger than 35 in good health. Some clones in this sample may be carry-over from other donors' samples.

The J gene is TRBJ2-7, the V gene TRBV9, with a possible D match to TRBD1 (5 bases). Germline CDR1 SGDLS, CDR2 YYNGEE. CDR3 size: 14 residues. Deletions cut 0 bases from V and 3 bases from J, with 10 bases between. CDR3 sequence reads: CASSVARAGYEQYF. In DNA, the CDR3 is TGTGCCAGCAGCGTAGCCAGGGCAGGCTACGAGCAGTACTTC.

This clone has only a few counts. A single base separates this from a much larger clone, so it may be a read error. The DNA of the CDR3 is TGTGCCAGCAGCTTTAACACAGATACGCAGTATTTT. Protein product: CASSFNTDTQYF. The chain is built from TRBV28 and TRBJ2-3, with D uncertain. Germline V gene lookup returns CDR1 MDHEN and CDR2 SYDVKM. The CDR3 has 12 amino acids. Trimming shortened V by 6 bases and J by 2 bases, and 6 bases separated the two germline ends.

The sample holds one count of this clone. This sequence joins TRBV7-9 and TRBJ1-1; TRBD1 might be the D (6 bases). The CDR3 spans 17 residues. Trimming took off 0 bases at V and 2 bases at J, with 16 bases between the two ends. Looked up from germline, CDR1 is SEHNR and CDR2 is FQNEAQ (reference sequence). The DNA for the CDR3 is TGTGCCAGCAGCTTAGCCCTCAGGCAAGGGGGAAACACTGAAGCTTTCTTT. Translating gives CASSLALRQGGNTEAFF. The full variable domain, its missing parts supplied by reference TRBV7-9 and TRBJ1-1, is DTGVSQNPRHKITKRGQNVTFRCDPISEHNRLYWYRQTLGQGPEFLTYFQNEAQLEKSRLLSDRFSAERPKGSFSTLEIQRTEQGDSAMYLCASSLALRQGGNTEAFFGQGTRLTVV.

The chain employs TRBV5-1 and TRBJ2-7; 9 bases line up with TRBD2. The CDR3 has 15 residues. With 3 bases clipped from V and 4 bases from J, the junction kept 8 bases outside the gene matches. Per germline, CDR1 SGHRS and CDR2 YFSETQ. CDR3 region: CASSYLAGDTYEQYF. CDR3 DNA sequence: TGCGCCAGCAGCTACTTAGCGGGAGACACATACGAGCAGTACTTC.

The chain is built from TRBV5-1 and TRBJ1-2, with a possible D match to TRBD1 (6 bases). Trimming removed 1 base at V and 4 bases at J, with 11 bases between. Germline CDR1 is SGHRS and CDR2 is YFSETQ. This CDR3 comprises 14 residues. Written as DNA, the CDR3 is TGCGCCAGCAGCTTGAGTGGACAGTTCTATGGCTACACCTTC. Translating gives CASSLSGQFYGYTF.

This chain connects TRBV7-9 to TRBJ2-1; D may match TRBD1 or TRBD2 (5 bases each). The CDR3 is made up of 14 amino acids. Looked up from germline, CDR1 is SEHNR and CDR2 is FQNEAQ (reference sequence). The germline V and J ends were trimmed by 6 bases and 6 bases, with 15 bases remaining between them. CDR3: CASRPGTDVNEQFF. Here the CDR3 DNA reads TGTGCCAGCAGACCGGGGACGGACGTCAATGAGCAGTTCTTC.

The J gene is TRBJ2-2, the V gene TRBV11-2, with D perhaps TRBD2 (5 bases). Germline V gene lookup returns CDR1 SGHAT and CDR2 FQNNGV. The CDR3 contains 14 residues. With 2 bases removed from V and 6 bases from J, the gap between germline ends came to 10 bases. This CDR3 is CASSLMPGAGELFF. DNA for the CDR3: TGTGCCAGCAGCTTAATGCCCGGGGCCGGGGAGCTGTTTTTT.

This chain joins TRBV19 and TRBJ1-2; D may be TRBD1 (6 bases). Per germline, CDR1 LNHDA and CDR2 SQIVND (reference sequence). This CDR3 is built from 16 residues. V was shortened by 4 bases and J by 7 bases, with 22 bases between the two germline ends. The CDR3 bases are TGTGCCAGTAGTAGAATCGGGACACGAGGGGTTCTTGGCTACACCTTC. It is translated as CASSRIGTRGVLGYTF.